The 8 T cell receptor beta chains given below trace back to one sample, sequenced in a study of blood T cells in healthy people across ages. PCR was performed a second time for roughly 6 to 12 cycles using a sample-barcoded 5' primer and a J-beta primer mix. TCRdb recomputed calls from the 5' RACE reads with MiXCR, one row per CDR3 protein. Of over a million distinct CDR3 sequences in the sample, around two fifths were seen once. Sequencing was carried out using blood. The receptors stem from a woman younger than 30 in good health.

This chain links TRBV6-5 with TRBJ1-2, with TRBD1 matching 7 bases. V shed 0 bases and J 6 bases; nucleotides not matched to a gene: 4. The CDR3 totals 14 residues. CDR1 is MNHEY and CDR2 is SVGAGI in the germline V gene. DNA of the CDR3: TGTGCCAGCAGTTACTCGACAGGGATTGATGGCTACACCTTC. This translates into CASSYSTGIDGYTF.

This clonotype was observed a few times. The J gene is TRBJ2-2, the V gene TRBV28; D is unresolved. Trimming pared 6 bases from V and 0 bases from J, leaving 14 bases between. The V gene's germline CDR1 is MDHEN and CDR2 SYDVKM. The CDR3 runs 16 residues. The CDR3 coding sequence is TGTGCCAGCAGGCGAGATCGACAAGCGAACACCGGGGAGCTGTTTTTT. Encoded protein: CASRRDRQANTGELFF.

This chain links TRBV2 with TRBJ2-7, with D possibly called TRBD1 or TRBD2 (7 bases each). Germline lookup yields CDR1 SNHLY and CDR2 FYNNEI. Trimming removed 5 bases from V and 7 bases from J, with 18 bases in between. The CDR3 spans 14 residues. CDR3 loop: CASSPDREGNEQYF. The CDR3 DNA reads TGTGCCAGCAGTCCCGACAGGGAGGGCAATGAGCAGTACTTC.

Only a few counts were recorded for this clonotype. The DNA for the CDR3 is TGTGCCAGCAGCTTTCGGGCGGGGGGCACAGATACGCAGTATTTT. This encodes CASSFRAGGTDTQYF. The chain recombines TRBV11-2 with TRBJ2-3, with 7 bases fitting TRBD2. V lost 3 bases, J lost 1 base, and 4 bases stayed unmatched. CDR1 is SGHAT, CDR2 FQNNGV, per germline. CDR3 length: 15 amino acids.

This clonotype was recorded at least ten times. The chain links TRBV6-5 to TRBJ1-2; D call uncertain. The CDR3 length is 13 residues. The V end was cut by 0 bases, the J end by 0 bases, with 2 bases between. The V gene's germline CDR1 is MNHEY and CDR2 SVGAGI. The CDR3 coding sequence is TGTGCCAGCAGTTACTCAGCTAACTATGGCTACACCTTC. Translating it yields CASSYSANYGYTF.

The chain combines TRBV7-8 with TRBJ2-1; 9 bases agree with TRBD2. The J segment lost 5 bases and the V segment lost 1 base, leaving 6 bases of the junction unmatched. Germline V gene sequence: CDR1 SGHVS, CDR2 FQNEAQ. The CDR3 has 16 residues. The CDR3 nucleotides are TGTGCCAGCAGCTTAGGGTCCGGACTAGCGAACAATGAGCAGTTCTTC. Residues: CASSLGSGLANNEQFF.

The chain links TRBV6-6 to TRBJ1-5; 10 bases align to TRBD1. With 8 bases clipped from V and 7 bases from J, the junction kept 14 bases outside the gene matches. The CDR3 has 16 residues. The V gene's germline CDR1 is MNHNY and CDR2 SVGAGI (reference sequence). The CDR3 DNA reads as TGTGCCAGCGGAGCCCACGGGACAGGGGAAGTCCAGCCCCAGCATTTT. Encoded protein: CASGAHGTGEVQPQHF.

The chain has TRBV5-1 and TRBJ2-1; 11 bases align to TRBD2. The CDR3 length is 17 residues. CDR1 and CDR2 from the germline V gene are SGHRS and YFSETQ. J was trimmed by 4 bases and V by 0 bases; bases with no gene match: 6. CDR3 protein: CASSLALSGGAYNEQFF. The CDR3 coding sequence is TGCGCCAGCAGCTTGGCGCTTAGCGGGGGGGCTTACAATGAGCAGTTCTTC.